The clone carrying this TCR beta chain was seen ten or more times. Its antigen remains unknown. The entry originates in a study of spatial heterogeneity in lung cancer. Study information: Matched bulk RNA-seq yielded a T cell module score, and TCR transcript counts in tumor regions correlated strongly with that score. General study points: Tracking of tumor mutation counts was seen in expanded intratumoral alpha and beta TCR counts.

There are 13 residues in the CDR3. Germline V gives CDR1 SGHTA, CDR2 FQGNSA. V was trimmed by 5 bases and J by 2 bases, leaving 9 bases between them. Each CDR3 protein is one row after TCRdb ran MiXCR on the 5' RACE reads. This table holds 25,000 to 30,000 distinct CDR3 sequences, about 6.6% found once. Time point of the sample: sample taken at primary tumor resection. The source material was lung tumor tissue, sampled at surgery. This sequence originates from a male donor with early-stage non-small cell lung cancer. This sequence joins TRBV7-2 and TRBJ2-5; D gene unclear. The chain's CDR3 is CASSQNFQETQYF. CDR3 sequence (DNA): TGTGCCAGCAGCCAAAATTTTCAAGAGACCCAGTACTTC.